This TCR beta chain came from a study of T cell responses to AZD1222 COVID-19 vaccine. A note on this clone: The antigen remains undetermined.

General study results and limits: Donors were chiefly white British, with a greater number of females, and clonal diversity was perhaps underestimated. Nearly half of the spike-specific TCRs reportedly recognize variant regions that carry no mutations. Regions 160-218 and 743-854 held dominance among vaccine-associated CD4 TCRs, which spanned spike. Every sample of the repertoires postdated the peak T cell response.

V was clipped by 7 bases and J by 1 base; unmatched bases: 6. Germline V gene lookup returns CDR1 MDHEN and CDR2 SYDVKM. The CDR3 covers 16 residues. The repertoire was sequenced with immunoSEQ multiplex PCR; TCRdb's copy has only in-frame clones and lacks some. This table holds about 150,000 clones, roughly nine tenths found once. The sequence derives from an adult who received the MenACWY meningococcal vaccine as a control. The chain carries TRBV28 and TRBJ2-2, with TRBD2 matching over 10 bases. The sequencing here drew on peripheral blood, taken 28 days after the second dose of the MenACWY control vaccine. The CDR3 region is CASNLWTSGNTGELFF. CDR3 DNA sequence: TGTGCCAGCAACCTTTGGACTAGCGGGAACACCGGGGAGCTGTTTTTT.